The 8 T cell receptor beta chains listed next were all sequenced from one sample in a study of blood T cell repertoires in COVID-19. TCRdb's copy holds only in-frame clones and misses some; the assay was immunoSEQ multiplex PCR. The sample consists of 50,000 to 75,000 clones, 81% of them appearing once. The sequenced material came from peripheral blood. These receptor sequences come from a woman of 80 years or more with active or convalescent COVID-19.

J is TRBJ2-5 and V is TRBV25-1, with TRBD2 identical over 10 bases. Per the germline V gene, CDR1 is MGHDK and CDR2 is SYGVNS. With V trimmed by 9 bases and J by 5 bases, 12 bases remained unmatched. The CDR3 is made up of 15 amino acids. The CDR3 spells CASSESGGAVETQYF. In DNA form, the CDR3 reads TGTGCCAGTTCGGAGAGCGGGGGGGCCGTGGAGACCCAGTACTTC.

The gene calls are TRBV28 and TRBJ2-7; a weak D match, TRBD2 (5 bases). Trimming took off 6 bases at V and 2 bases at J, with 11 bases between the two ends. Germline loops: CDR1 MDHEN, CDR2 SYDVKM. This CDR3 contains 13 residues. The CDR3 nucleotides read TGTGCCAGCAGGCCTGCCGGGACCTACGAGCAGTACTTC. Protein: CASRPAGTYEQYF. The full variable domain, its missing parts supplied by reference TRBV28 and TRBJ2-7, is DVKVTQSSRYLVKRTGEKVFLECVQDMDHENMFWYRQDPGLGLRLIYFSYDVKMKEKGDIPEGYSVSREKKERFSLILESASTNQTSMYLCASRPAGTYEQYFGPGTRLTVT.

The V call is TRBV2, the J call TRBJ1-6; D not resolved. The CDR3 loop spans 13 amino acids. Germline V gives CDR1 SNHLY, CDR2 FYNNEI. Trimming stripped 2 bases from V and 7 bases from J, with 6 bases between. The CDR3 DNA sequence: TGTGCCAGCAGTGAACCGAGCAATTCACCCCTCCACTTT. Translated: CASSEPSNSPLHF.

This sequence joins TRBV5-1 and TRBJ2-1, with 12 bases lining up with TRBD2. Trimming took 4 bases from V and 0 from J; bases not matched to a gene: 14. Germline V gene sequence: CDR1 SGHRS, CDR2 YFSETQ. The CDR3 sequence is 20 residues long. For the CDR3, the DNA is TGCGCCAGCAGCCCCACACTGACTAGCGGGGGCCTTAGCTCCTACAATGAGCAGTTCTTC. Its translation is CASSPTLTSGGLSSYNEQFF.

V gene TRBV6-4 combines with J gene TRBJ2-2; 12 bases fit TRBD1. The length of the CDR3 is 17 residues. V lost 2 bases and J lost 2; bases outside the gene matches: 3. The germline V gene encodes CDR1 MRHNA and CDR2 SNTAGT. The CDR3 DNA is TGTGCCAGCAGTGACAAGGGGACAGGGGGCAACACCGGGGAGCTGTTTTTT. Amino acids: CASSDKGTGGNTGELFF.

The V and J genes are TRBV6-5 and TRBJ2-6, with D unclear. The CDR3 spans 13 residues. Germline loops: CDR1 MNHEY, CDR2 SVGAGI. The V end was cut by 8 bases, the J end by 1 base, with 6 bases between. This CDR3 reads CASLTSGANVLTF. CDR3 in DNA: TGTGCCAGCCTCACATCTGGGGCCAACGTCCTGACTTTC.

This clone was counted a single time. CDR3 residues: CASSSKGLANTGELFF. The CDR3 nucleotides are TGTGCCAGCAGTTCAAAAGGACTCGCGAACACCGGGGAGCTGTTTTTT. This chain joins TRBV3-1 (or the pseudogene TRBV3-2) and TRBJ2-2; D is possibly TRBD2 (5 bases). The CDR3 extends over 16 amino acids. V gave up 6 bases and J gave up 0 bases, with 14 bases separating them. Germline CDR1 LGHDT, CDR2 YNNKEL (reference sequence).

V is TRBV15 and J is TRBJ2-2; TRBD1 matches at 10 bases. V lost 4 bases, J lost 5 bases, and 7 bases stayed unmatched. The germline V gene encodes CDR1 LNHNV and CDR2 YYDKDF (reference sequence). The CDR3 consists of 16 residues. The chain's CDR3 is CATSKSGQGVTGELFF. CDR3 in DNA: TGTGCCACCAGCAAGAGCGGACAGGGGGTGACCGGGGAGCTGTTTTTT.